A single T cell receptor (beta chain) is shown here with its context. The sample originates from a study of blood T cell repertoires in COVID-19. Across the whole study: Sites across the United States, Italy and Spain contributed samples from acute and convalescent COVID-19. PBMCs, B-cell-depleted T cells, or T cells were the source of the cDNA or gDNA that made up the material.

After removal of 3 bases from V and 3 bases from J, the junction contained 5 bases not matched to a gene. Germline CDR1 KGHDR, CDR2 SFDVKD. The CDR3 length is 16 residues. Per the original methods: Estimation of nucleated cell counts was performed using reference gene primer amplification. The protocol was immunoSEQ multiplex PCR, while the TCRdb copy is restricted to in-frame clones and leaves out a portion. That table is the source of V, J and clone size, and D and trimming were worked out from the DNA. Found here are about 70,000 clones, about 80% of them singletons; the top ten hold roughly 16%. The sequence was obtained from a human donor in a cohort sampled during active COVID-19. The chain recombines TRBV24-1 with TRBJ2-1; 9 positions match TRBD2. The specimen sequenced was peripheral blood. The CDR3 DNA is TGTGCCACCAGTGATCCGGGACTAGCAGGCTACAATGAGCAGTTCTTC. This sequence encodes CATSDPGLAGYNEQFF.